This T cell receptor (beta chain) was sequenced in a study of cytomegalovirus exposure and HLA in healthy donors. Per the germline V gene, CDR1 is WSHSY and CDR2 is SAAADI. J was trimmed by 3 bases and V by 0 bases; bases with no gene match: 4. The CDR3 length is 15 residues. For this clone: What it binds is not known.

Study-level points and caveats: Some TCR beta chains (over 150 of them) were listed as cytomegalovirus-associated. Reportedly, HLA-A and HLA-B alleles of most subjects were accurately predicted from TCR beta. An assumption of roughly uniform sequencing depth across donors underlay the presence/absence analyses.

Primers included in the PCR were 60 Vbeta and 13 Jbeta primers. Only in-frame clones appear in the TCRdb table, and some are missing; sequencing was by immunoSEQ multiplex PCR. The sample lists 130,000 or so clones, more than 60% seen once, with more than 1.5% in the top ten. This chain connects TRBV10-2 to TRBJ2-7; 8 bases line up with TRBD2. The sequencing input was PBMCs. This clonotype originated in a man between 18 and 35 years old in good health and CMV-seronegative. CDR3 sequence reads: CASSESKREFYEQYF. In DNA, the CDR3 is TGCGCCAGCAGTGAGTCGAAGCGGGAGTTCTACGAGCAGTACTTC.